This TCR beta chain was sequenced for a study of T cells after yellow fever vaccination. Study conclusions and caveats: Overlap between CD4 and CD8 compartments was detected for a small share of clonotypes.

CDR3 size: 14 residues. V was pared by 6 bases and J by 3 bases, with 12 bases between. Germline CDR1 reads SGHTA; CDR2 reads FQGNSA. To note about this clonotype: Its antigen is as yet unknown.

For TCR, cDNA came from 5'RACE template switching, which added a universal primer site and UMIs. MiXCR was run by TCRdb on the 5' RACE reads, yielding one entry per CDR3 protein. Found here are some 240,000 distinct CDR3 sequences, approximately 3% of them singletons; the top ten hold approximately 3.5%. This TCR derives from a man between 18 and 29 years old who received the YFV17D yellow fever vaccine. V gene TRBV7-2 combines with J gene TRBJ1-3; TRBD1 might be the D (6 bases). The source material was CD4+ T cells sorted from PBMCs, sampled 10 days after the yellow fever booster vaccination. The CDR3 sequence: CASRTTGSGNTIYF. In DNA form, the CDR3 reads TGTGCCAGCAGGACTACAGGGAGTGGAAACACCATATATTTT. Looking up the rest from reference TRBV7-2 and TRBJ1-3 gives the full variable domain: GAGVSQSPSNKVTEKGKDVELRCDPISGHTALYWYRQSLGQGLEFLIYFQGNSAPDKSGLPSDRFSAERTGGSVSTLTIQRTQQEDSAVYLCASRTTGSGNTIYFGEGSWLTVV.